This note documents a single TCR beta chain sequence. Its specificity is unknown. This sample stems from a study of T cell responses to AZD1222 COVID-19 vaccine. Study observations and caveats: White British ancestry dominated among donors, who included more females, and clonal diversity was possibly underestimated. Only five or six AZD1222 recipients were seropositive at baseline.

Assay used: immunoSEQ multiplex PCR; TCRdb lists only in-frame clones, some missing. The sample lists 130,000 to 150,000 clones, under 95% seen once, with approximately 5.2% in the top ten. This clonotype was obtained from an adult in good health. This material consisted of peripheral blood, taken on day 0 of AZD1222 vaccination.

The chain's CDR3 is CASSQHDRGNSPLHF. CDR3 sequence (DNA): TGTGCCAGCAGCCAACACGACAGGGGTAATTCACCCCTCCACTTT. The chain employs TRBV4-2 and TRBJ1-6; 8 bases map to TRBD1. The germline CDR1 and CDR2 sequences are LGHNA and YNFKEQ. With V trimmed by 2 bases and J by 6 bases, 3 bases remained unmatched. The CDR3 runs to 15 residues.